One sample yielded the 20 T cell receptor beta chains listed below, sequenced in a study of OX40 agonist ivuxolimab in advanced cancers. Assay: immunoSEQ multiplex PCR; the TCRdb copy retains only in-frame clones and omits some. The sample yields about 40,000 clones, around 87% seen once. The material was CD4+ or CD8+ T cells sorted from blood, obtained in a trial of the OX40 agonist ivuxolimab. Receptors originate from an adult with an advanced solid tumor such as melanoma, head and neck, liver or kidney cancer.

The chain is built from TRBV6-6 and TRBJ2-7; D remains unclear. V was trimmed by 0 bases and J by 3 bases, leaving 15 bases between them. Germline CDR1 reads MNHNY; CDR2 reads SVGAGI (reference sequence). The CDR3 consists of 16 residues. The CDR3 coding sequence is TGTGCCAGCAGTTACTCTCAATCAGGCGCCGACTACGAGCAGTACTTC. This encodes CASSYSQSGADYEQYF.

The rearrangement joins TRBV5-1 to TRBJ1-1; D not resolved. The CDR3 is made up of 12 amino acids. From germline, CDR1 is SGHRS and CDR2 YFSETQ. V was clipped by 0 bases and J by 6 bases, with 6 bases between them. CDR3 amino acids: CASSLEGSEAFF. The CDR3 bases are TGCGCCAGCAGCTTGGAAGGCTCTGAAGCTTTCTTT.

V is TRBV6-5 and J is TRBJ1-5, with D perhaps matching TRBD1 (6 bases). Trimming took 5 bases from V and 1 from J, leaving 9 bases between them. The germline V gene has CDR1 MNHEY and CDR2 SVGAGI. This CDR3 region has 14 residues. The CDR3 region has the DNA TGTGCCAGCAGTCGAGGACAGAGCAATCAGCCCCAGCATTTT. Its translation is CASSRGQSNQPQHF.

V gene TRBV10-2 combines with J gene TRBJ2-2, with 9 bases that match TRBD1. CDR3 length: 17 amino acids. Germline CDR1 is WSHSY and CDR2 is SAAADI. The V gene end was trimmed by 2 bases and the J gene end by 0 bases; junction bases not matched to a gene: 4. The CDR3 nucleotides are TGCGCCAGCAGTGAGCCTAGGGACAGGGCGAACACCGGGGAGCTGTTTTTT. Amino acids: CASSEPRDRANTGELFF.

This CDR3 reads CASSAGSGRPQHF. The CDR3 coding sequence is TGCGCCAGCAGTGCAGGGTCTGGCCGCCCCCAGCATTTT. The chain combines TRBV10-1 with TRBJ1-5; D perhaps matches TRBD1 (5 bases). V lost 4 bases and J 10 bases, leaving 14 bases between the germline ends. Germline V gene data show CDR1 as WNHNN and CDR2 as SYGVQD (reference sequence). CDR3 length: 13 residues.

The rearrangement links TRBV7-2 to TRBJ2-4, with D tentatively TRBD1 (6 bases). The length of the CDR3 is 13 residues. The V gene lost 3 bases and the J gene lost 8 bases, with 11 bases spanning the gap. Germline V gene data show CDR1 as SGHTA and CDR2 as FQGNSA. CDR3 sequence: CASSFTGLDIQYF. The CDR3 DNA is TGTGCCAGCAGCTTCACAGGGCTGGACATTCAGTACTTC.

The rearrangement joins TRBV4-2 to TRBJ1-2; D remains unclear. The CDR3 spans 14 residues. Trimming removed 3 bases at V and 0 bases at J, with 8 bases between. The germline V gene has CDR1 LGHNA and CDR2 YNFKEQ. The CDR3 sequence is CASSQATANYGYTF. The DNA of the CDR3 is TGTGCCAGCAGCCAGGCTACAGCTAACTATGGCTACACCTTC.

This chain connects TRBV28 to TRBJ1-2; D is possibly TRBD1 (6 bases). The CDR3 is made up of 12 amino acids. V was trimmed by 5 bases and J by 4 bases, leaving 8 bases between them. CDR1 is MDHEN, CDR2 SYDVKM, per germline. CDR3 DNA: TGTGCCAGCAGTCAGGGGCCCTATGGCTACACCTTC. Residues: CASSQGPYGYTF.

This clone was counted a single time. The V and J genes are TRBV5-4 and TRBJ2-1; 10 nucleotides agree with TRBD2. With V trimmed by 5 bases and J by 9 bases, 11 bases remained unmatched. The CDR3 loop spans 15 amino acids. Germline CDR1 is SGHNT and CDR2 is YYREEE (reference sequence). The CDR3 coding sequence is TGTGCCAGCAGTTCTTCTAGCGGGAGTTATAGTGAGCAGTTCTTC. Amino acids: CASSSSSGSYSEQFF.

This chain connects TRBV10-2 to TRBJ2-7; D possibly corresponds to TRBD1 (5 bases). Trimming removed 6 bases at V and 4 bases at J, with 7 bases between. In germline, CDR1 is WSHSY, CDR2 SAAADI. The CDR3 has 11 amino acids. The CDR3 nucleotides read TGCGCCAGCAGCAGGGCTTACGAGCAGTACTTC. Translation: CASSRAYEQYF.

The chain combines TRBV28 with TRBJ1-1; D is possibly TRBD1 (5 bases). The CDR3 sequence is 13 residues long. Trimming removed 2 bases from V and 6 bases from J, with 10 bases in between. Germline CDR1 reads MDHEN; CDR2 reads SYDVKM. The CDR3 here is CASSLNQGAEAFF. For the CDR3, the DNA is TGTGCCAGCAGTTTAAATCAGGGCGCTGAAGCTTTCTTT. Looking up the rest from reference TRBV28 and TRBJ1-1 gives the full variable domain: DVKVTQSSRYLVKRTGEKVFLECVQDMDHENMFWYRQDPGLGLRLIYFSYDVKMKEKGDIPEGYSVSREKKERFSLILESASTNQTSMYLCASSLNQGAEAFFGQGTRLTVV.

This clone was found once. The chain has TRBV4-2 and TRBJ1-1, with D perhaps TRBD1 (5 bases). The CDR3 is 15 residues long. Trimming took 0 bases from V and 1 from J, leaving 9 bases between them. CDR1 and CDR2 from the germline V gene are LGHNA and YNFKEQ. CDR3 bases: TGTGCCAGCAGCCAAGAGGGGGGGGAGAACACTGAAGCTTTCTTT. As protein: CASSQEGGENTEAFF.

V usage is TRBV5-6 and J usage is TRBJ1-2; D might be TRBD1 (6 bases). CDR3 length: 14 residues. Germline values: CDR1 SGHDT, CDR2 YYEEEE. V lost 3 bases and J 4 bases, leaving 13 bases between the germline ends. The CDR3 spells CASSYDQDSYGYTF. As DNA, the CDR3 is TGTGCCAGCAGCTACGACCAGGACAGCTATGGCTACACCTTC.

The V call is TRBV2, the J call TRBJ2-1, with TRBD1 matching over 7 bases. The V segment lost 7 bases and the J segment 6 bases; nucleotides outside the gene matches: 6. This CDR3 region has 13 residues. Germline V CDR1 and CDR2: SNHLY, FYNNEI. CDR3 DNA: TGTGCCAGCACCACAACAGGGGTCAATGAGCAGTTCTTC. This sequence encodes CASTTTGVNEQFF. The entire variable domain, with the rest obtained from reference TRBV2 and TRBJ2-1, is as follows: EPEVTQTPSHQVTQMGQEVILRCVPISNHLYFYWYRQILGQKVEFLVSFYNNEISEKSEIFDDQFSVERPDGSNFTLKIRSTKLEDSAMYFCASTTTGVNEQFFGPGTRLTVL.

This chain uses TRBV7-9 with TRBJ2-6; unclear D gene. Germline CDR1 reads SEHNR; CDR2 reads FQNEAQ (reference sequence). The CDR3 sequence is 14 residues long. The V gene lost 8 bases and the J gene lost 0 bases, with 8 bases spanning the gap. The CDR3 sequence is CASGDSSGANVLTF. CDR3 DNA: TGTGCCAGCGGGGATAGCTCTGGGGCCAACGTCCTGACTTTC.

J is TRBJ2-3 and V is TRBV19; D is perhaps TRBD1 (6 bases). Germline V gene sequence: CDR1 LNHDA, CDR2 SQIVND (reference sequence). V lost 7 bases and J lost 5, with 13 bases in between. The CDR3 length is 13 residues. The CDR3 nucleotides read TGTGCCAGTACAGGGGAATGGAAAGATACGCAGTATTTT. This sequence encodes CASTGEWKDTQYF.

The CDR3 coding sequence is TGTGCCAGCAGTGAAAGAGGGACCTACAAAGCTTTCTTT. Its protein is CASSERGTYKAFF. This chain uses TRBV6-1 with TRBJ1-1, with D possibly TRBD1 on 5 matching bases. Germline V gene lookup returns CDR1 MNHNS and CDR2 SASEGT. Trimming removed 2 bases from V and 9 bases from J, with 13 bases in between. CDR3 length: 13 amino acids.

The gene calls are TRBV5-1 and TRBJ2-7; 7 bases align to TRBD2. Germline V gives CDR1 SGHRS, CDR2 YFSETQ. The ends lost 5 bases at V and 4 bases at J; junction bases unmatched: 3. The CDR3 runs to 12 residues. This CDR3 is CASRGAGYEQYF. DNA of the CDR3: TGCGCCAGCAGAGGAGCGGGGTACGAGCAGTACTTC.

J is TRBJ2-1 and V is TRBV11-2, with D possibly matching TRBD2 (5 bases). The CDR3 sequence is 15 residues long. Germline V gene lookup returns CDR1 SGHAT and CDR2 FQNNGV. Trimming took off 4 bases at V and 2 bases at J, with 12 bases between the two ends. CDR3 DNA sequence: TGTGCCAGCAGCTCGAGCGGAGATCCCTACAATGAGCAGTTCTTC. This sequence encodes CASSSSGDPYNEQFF.

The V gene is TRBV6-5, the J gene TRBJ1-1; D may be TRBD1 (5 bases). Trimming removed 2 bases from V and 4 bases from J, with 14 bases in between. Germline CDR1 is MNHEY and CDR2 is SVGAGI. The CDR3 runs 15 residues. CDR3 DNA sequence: TGTGCCAGCAGTTACCGGGCAGGGCGCCGCACTGAAGCTTTCTTT. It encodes CASSYRAGRRTEAFF.